Listed here are 15 T cell receptor beta chains from one sample, sequenced in a study of T cell responses to AZD1222 COVID-19 vaccine. The protocol was immunoSEQ multiplex PCR, while the TCRdb copy is restricted to in-frame clones and leaves out a portion. This table holds approximately 140,000 clones, approximately 94% found once. The sample in question was peripheral blood, obtained on day 0 of AZD1222 vaccination. These receptors were obtained from an adult in good health.

The genes are TRBV4-3 and TRBJ2-7; TRBD1 matches at 7 bases. J gave up 2 bases and V 1 base, and 2 bases lay outside the gene matches. The germline gives CDR1 LGHNA, CDR2 YSLEER. The CDR3 has 14 residues. The CDR3 is CASSQVQGAYEQYF. CDR3 nucleotides: TGCGCCAGCAGCCAAGTTCAGGGGGCCTACGAGCAGTACTTC.

The rearrangement joins TRBV5-8 to TRBJ2-7, with D possibly TRBD2 on 5 matching bases. In germline, CDR1 is SGHTS, CDR2 YDEGEE. Trimming took 3 bases from V and 0 from J, leaving 16 bases between them. The CDR3 consists of 16 residues. CDR3 bases: TGTGCCAGCAGCTCTGTTCGAGGGTTTAGCTCCTACGAGCAGTACTTC. This codes for CASSSVRGFSSYEQYF.

The rearrangement links TRBV2 to TRBJ2-7; 8 bases align to TRBD2. V shed 0 bases, J shed 2 bases, and the junction held 6 bases outside the gene matches. The CDR3 extends over 16 amino acids. CDR1 is SNHLY, CDR2 FYNNEI, per germline. The CDR3 DNA sequence: TGTGCCAGCAGTGAAGCAGGACTAGCTGGGGCCTACGAGCAGTACTTC. Residues: CASSEAGLAGAYEQYF.

In its sample, this clone was seen once. This rearrangement joins TRBV12-3 or TRBV12-4 to TRBJ1-2; 9 nucleotides match TRBD1. The V gene end was trimmed by 6 bases and the J gene end by 7 bases; junction bases not matched to a gene: 0. The CDR3 has 11 amino acids. The CDR3 nucleotides are TGTGCCAGCAGGGACAGGGGTGGCTACACCTTC. Amino acids: CASRDRGGYTF.

The chain employs TRBV6-1 and TRBJ1-2, with D maybe TRBD1 (5 bases). The CDR3 length is 13 residues. Trimming left V 3 bases short and J 5 bases short, with 10 bases between. Germline CDR1 MNHNS, CDR2 SASEGT. CDR3 DNA sequence: TGTGCCAGCAGTGATCCAGGGCCATATGGCTACACCTTC. Its protein product is CASSDPGPYGYTF.

The CDR3 sequence is CASRDTDEYTGELFF. The CDR3 bases are TGTGCCAGCAGAGACACGGACGAATACACCGGGGAGCTGTTTTTT. The chain combines TRBV7-9 with TRBJ2-2, with D hard to call. Trimming cost V 6 bases and J 3 bases, with 14 bases left between them. CDR1 and CDR2 from the germline V gene are SEHNR and FQNEAQ (reference sequence). This CDR3 comprises 15 residues.

This clone occurred a few times. V gene TRBV5-4 combines with J gene TRBJ1-4; D uncertain. The CDR3 is 14 amino acids. CDR1 SGHNT and CDR2 YYREEE come from the germline V gene (reference sequence). V lost 4 bases and J 7 bases, leaving 14 bases between the germline ends. The CDR3 nucleotides read TGTGCCAGCAGCGACCGCCTCACGGGTGAAAAACTGTTTTTT. Translated, it gives CASSDRLTGEKLFF.

CDR3 in amino acids: CAWSRDGNTEAFF. CDR3 sequence (DNA): TGTGCCTGGAGCCGGGACGGGAACACTGAAGCTTTCTTT. The chain carries TRBV30 and TRBJ1-1, with TRBD1 as a possible D gene (5 bases). The CDR3 sequence is 13 residues long. The germline V gene encodes CDR1 GTSNPN and CDR2 SVGIG (reference sequence). Deletions cut 3 bases from V and 1 base from J, with 9 bases between.

V gene TRBV7-2 combines with J gene TRBJ2-7; maybe TRBD1 (5 bases). The V gene lost 7 bases and the J gene lost 4 bases, with 17 bases spanning the gap. CDR1 is SGHTA and CDR2 is FQGNSA in the germline V gene. The CDR3 extends over 14 amino acids. The CDR3 protein is CASTLRGQSYEQYF. In nucleotides, the CDR3 is TGTGCCAGCACACTGCGAGGACAATCTTACGAGCAGTACTTC.

The gene calls are TRBV15 and TRBJ1-2; no clear D gene. The germline V and J ends were trimmed by 0 bases and 3 bases, with 2 bases remaining between them. The germline CDR1 and CDR2 sequences are LNHNV and YYDKDF (reference sequence). This CDR3 region has 12 residues. The CDR3 sequence: CATSRDDYGYTF. CDR3 coding DNA: TGTGCCACCAGCAGAGATGACTATGGCTACACCTTC. The whole variable domain, filled in from reference TRBV15 and TRBJ1-2, reads DAMVIQNPRYQVTQFGKPVTLSCSQTLNHNVMYWYQQKSSQAPKLLFHYYDKDFNNEADTPDNFQSRRPNTSFCFLDIRSPGLGDTAMYLCATSRDDYGYTFGSGTRLTVV.

The gene calls are TRBV5-4 and TRBJ2-1; 7 bases match TRBD2. Germline assignment: CDR1 SGHNT and CDR2 YYREEE (reference sequence). This CDR3 is built from 14 residues. V lost 4 bases, J lost 4 bases, and 5 bases stayed unmatched. The CDR3 loop is CASSPSGNYNEQFF. The DNA of the CDR3 is TGTGCCAGCAGCCCGAGCGGGAATTACAATGAGCAGTTCTTC.

This clone has just one count. The rearrangement joins TRBV2 to TRBJ2-7, with D maybe TRBD2 (5 bases). Germline V CDR1 and CDR2: SNHLY, FYNNEI. Trimming removed 7 bases at V and 0 bases at J, with 10 bases between. The CDR3 contains 13 residues. CDR3 in DNA: TGTGCCAGCATACGGGGTTCCTCCTACGAGCAGTACTTC. This translates into CASIRGSSYEQYF.

This sequence joins TRBV6-6 and TRBJ1-1; unclear D gene. In germline, CDR1 is MNHNY, CDR2 SVGAGI (reference sequence). The CDR3 runs 11 residues. With 4 bases removed from V and 7 bases from J, the gap between germline ends came to 7 bases. The CDR3 reads CASSFGIEAFF. The CDR3 coding sequence is TGTGCCAGCAGTTTCGGGATTGAAGCTTTCTTT.

The chain is built from TRBV30 and TRBJ1-1, with 8 bases lining up with TRBD1. Germline CDR1 reads GTSNPN; CDR2 reads SVGIG (reference sequence). This CDR3 region has 16 residues. Trimming at V came to 2 bases and at J to 2 bases, leaving 10 bases not matched to a gene. The CDR3 protein is CAWSWAGGGRNTEAFF. The CDR3 coding sequence is TGTGCCTGGAGTTGGGCAGGGGGCGGCCGCAACACTGAAGCTTTCTTT.

J is TRBJ2-1 and V is TRBV6-5, with TRBD1 matching over 12 bases. Germline CDR1 reads MNHEY; CDR2 reads SVGAGI. The junction had 7 bases not matched to a gene; V was cut back by 5 bases and J by 8 bases. The CDR3 has 15 amino acids. The DNA for the CDR3 is TGTGCCAGCAGTCTGGGACAGGGGGCAGTCGATGAGCAGTTCTTC. The encoded protein is CASSLGQGAVDEQFF.